The sample holds a few counts of the clone carrying this T cell receptor (beta chain). Trimming cost V 4 bases and J 4 bases, with 19 bases left between them. The CDR3 consists of 16 residues. The source of the sample is a study of beta chain features in type 1 diabetes. TCRB transcripts that were expressed got sequenced, as all of the isolated RNA had been reverse transcribed. The protocol was immunoSEQ multiplex PCR, while the TCRdb copy is restricted to in-frame clones and leaves out a portion. The sample lists 70,000 to 90,000 clones; roughly a third were seen once. This clonotype originated in a young woman in good health. This rearrangement joins TRBV23-1 to TRBJ2-5, with D hard to call. TRBV23-1 belongs to the ORF category, with a function that is uncertain. The sequenced sample was stem cell memory CD4+ T cells from blood. CDR3 nucleotide sequence: TGCGCCAGCAGTCCCCTGGTGGGCTGGCTGGGAGAGACCCAGTACTTC. Its protein is CASSPLVGWLGETQYF.